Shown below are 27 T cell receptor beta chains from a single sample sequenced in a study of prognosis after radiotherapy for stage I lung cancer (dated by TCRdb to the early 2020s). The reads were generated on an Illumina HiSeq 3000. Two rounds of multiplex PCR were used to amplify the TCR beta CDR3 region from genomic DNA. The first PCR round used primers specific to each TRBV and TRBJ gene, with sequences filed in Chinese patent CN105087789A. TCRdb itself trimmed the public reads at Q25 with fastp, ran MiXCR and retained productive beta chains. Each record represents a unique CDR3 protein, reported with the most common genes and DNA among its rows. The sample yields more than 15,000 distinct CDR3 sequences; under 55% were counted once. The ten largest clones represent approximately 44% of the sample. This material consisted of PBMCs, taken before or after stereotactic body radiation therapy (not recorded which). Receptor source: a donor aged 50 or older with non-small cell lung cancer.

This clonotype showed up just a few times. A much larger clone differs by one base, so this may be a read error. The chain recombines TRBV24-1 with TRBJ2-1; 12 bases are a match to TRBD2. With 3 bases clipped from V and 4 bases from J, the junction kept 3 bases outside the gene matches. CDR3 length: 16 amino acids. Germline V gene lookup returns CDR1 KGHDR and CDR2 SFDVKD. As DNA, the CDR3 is TGTGCCACCAGTGATCCTCTAGCGGGAGGGTACAATGAGCAGTTCTTC. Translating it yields CATSDPLAGGYNEQFF.

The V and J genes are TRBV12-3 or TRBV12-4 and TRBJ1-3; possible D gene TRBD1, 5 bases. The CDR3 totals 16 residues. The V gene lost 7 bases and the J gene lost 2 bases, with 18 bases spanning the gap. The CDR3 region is CASIPPGPGPGNTIYF. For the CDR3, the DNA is TGTGCCAGCATACCTCCAGGACCGGGGCCTGGAAACACCATATATTTT.

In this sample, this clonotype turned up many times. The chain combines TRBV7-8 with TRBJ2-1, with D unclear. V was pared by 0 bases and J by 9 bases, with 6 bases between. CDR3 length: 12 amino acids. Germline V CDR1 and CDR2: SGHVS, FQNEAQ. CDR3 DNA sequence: TGTGCCAGCAGCTTAGCACGGAGTGAGCAGTTCTTC. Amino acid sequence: CASSLARSEQFF.

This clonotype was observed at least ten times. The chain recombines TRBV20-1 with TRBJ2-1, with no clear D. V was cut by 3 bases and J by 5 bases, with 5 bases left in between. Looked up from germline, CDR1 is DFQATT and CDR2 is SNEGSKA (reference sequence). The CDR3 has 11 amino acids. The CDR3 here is CSASEDNEQFF. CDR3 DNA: TGCAGTGCTAGCGAAGACAATGAGCAGTTCTTC.

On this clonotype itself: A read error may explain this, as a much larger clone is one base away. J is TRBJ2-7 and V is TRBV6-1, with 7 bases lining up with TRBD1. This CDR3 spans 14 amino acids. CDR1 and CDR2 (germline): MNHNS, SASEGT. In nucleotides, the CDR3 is TGTGCCAGCAGGCTCGGGACAGTGTACTACGAGCATTACTTC. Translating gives CASRLGTVYYEHYF.

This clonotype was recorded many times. The CDR3 DNA is TGTGCCAGCAGCTTGGGCGGGGGTGAGATCGGGGAGCTGTTTTTT. Encoded protein: CASSLGGGEIGELFF. The chain links TRBV5-4 to TRBJ2-2, with 7 bases matching TRBD2. CDR1 is SGHNT, CDR2 YYREEE, per germline (reference sequence). Unmatched junction bases numbered 6, after V lost 0 bases and J lost 7 bases. The CDR3 has 15 amino acids.

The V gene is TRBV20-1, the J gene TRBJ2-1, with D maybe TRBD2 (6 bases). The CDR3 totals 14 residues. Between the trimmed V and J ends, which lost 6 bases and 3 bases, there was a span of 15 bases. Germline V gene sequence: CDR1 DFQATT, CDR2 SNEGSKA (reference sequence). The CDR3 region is CSAGDSGDYNEQFF. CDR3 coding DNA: TGCAGTGCGGGTGATAGCGGAGACTACAATGAGCAGTTCTTC.

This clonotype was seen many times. CDR3 in amino acids: CASSFLQGIEKLFF. The DNA for the CDR3 is TGTGCCAGCAGTTTTTTACAGGGGATTGAAAAACTGTTTTTT. This chain uses TRBV28 with TRBJ1-4; TRBD1 aligns across 7 bases. Germline assignment: CDR1 MDHEN and CDR2 SYDVKM. J lost 7 bases, V lost 3 bases, and 5 bases had no gene match. The CDR3 runs 14 residues.

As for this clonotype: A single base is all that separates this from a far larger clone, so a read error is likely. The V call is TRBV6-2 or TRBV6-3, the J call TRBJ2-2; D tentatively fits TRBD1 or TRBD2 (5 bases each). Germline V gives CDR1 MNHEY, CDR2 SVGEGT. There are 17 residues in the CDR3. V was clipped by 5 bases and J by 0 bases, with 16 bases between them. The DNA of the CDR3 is TGTGCCAGCAGTGAATCGCACGGGGCCGCGAACACCGGGGAGCTGTTTTTT. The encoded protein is CASSESHGAANTGELFF.

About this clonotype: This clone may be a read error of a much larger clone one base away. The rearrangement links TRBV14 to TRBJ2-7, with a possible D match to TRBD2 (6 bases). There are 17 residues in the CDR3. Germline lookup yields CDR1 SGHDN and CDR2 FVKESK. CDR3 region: CASSPLQGSGSSYEQCF. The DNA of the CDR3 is TGTGCCAGCAGCCCCCTGCAAGGTAGCGGCAGCTCCTACGAGCAGTGCTTC. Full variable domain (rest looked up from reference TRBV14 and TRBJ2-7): EAGVTQFPSHSVIEKGQTVTLRCDPISGHDNLYWYRRVMGKEIKFLLHFVKESKQDESGMPNNRFLAERTGGTYSTLKVQPAELEDSGVYFCASSPLQGSGSSYEQCFGPGTRLTVT.

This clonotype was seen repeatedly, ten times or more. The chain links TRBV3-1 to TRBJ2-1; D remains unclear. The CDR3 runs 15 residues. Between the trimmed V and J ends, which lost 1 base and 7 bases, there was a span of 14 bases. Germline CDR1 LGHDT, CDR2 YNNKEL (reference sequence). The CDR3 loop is CASSQAAGLGNEQFF. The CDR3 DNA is TGTGCCAGCAGCCAAGCGGCCGGGCTTGGGAATGAGCAGTTCTTC.

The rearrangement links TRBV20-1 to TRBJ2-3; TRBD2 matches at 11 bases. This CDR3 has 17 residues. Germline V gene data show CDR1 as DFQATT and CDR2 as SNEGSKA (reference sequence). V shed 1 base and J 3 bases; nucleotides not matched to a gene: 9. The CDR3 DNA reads TGCAGTGCTAGAGGTCCAATAGCGGGGGGGCCGACAGATACGCAGTATTTT. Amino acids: CSARGPIAGGPTDTQYF.

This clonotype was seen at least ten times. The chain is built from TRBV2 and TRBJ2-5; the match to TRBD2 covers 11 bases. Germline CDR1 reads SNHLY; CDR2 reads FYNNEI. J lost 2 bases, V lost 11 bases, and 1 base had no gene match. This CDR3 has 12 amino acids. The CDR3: CALAGGQETQYF. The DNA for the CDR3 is TGTGCCTTAGCGGGAGGGCAAGAGACCCAGTACTTC.

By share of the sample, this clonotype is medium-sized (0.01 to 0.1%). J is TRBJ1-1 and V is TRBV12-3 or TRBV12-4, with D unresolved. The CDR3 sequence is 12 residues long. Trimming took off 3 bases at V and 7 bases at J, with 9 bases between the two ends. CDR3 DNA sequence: TGTGCCAGCAGTTTGTCCGCGTTTGAAGCTTTCTTT. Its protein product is CASSLSAFEAFF.

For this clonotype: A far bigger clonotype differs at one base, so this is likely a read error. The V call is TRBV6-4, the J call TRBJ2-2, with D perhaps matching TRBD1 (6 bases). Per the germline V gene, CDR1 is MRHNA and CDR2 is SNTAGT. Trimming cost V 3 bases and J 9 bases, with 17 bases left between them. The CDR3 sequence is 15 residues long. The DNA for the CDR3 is TGTGCCAGCAGTGAATTGGCAGGGGTGGCCTGGGAGCTGTTTTTT. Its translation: CASSELAGVAWELFF.

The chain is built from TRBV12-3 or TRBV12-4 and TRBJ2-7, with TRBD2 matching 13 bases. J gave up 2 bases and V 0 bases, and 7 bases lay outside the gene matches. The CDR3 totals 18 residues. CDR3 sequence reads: CASSLARATSGRTYEQYF. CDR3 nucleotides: TGTGCCAGCAGTTTAGCGCGGGCGACTAGCGGGAGGACCTACGAGCAGTACTTC.

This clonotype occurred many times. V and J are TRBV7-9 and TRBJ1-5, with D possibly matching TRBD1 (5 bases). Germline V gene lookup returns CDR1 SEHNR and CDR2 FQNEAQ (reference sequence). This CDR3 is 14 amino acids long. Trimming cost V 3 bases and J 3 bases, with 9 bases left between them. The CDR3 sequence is CASSLAGINQPQHF. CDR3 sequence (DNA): TGTGCCAGCAGCTTGGCAGGGATCAATCAGCCCCAGCATTTT.

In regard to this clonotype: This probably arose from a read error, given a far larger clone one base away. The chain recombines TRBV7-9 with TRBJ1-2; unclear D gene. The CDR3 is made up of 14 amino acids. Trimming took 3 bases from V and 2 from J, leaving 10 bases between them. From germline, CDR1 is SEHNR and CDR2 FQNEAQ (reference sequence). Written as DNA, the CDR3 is TGTGCCAGCAGCTTTCAAGTACGGAACTATGGCTACACCTTC. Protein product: CASSFQVRNYGYTF. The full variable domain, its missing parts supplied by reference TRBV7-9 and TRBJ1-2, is DTGVSQNPRHKITKRGQNVTFRCDPISEHNRLYWYRQTLGQGPEFLTYFQNEAQLEKSRLLSDRFSAERPKGSFSTLEIQRTEQGDSAMYLCASSFQVRNYGYTFGSGTRLTVV.

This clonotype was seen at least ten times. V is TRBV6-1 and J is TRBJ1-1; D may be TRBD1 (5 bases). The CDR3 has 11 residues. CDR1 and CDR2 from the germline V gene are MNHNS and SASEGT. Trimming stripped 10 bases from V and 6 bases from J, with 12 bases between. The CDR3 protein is CATFQGAEAFF. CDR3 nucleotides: TGTGCCACGTTTCAGGGCGCTGAAGCTTTCTTT.

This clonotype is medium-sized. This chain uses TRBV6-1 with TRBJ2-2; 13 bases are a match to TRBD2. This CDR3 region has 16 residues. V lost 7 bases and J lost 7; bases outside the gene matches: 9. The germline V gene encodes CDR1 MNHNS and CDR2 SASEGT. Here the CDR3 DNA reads TGTGCCAGCACCGGGACTAGCGGGGACGGAAGCGGGGAGCTGTTTTTT. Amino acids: CASTGTSGDGSGELFF.

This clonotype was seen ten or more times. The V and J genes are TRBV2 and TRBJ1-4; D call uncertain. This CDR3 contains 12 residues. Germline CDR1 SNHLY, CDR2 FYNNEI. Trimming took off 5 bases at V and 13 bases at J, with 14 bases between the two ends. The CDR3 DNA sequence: TGTGCCAGCAGTCCTGCCGAAATTGTACTGTTTTTT. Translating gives CASSPAEIVLFF.

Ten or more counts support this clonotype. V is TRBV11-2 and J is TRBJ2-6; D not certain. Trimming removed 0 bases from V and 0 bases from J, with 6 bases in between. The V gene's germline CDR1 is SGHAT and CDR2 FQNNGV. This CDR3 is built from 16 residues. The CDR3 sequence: CASSLDSRSGANVLTF. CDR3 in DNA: TGTGCCAGCAGCTTAGATTCCCGCTCTGGGGCCAACGTCCTGACTTTC.

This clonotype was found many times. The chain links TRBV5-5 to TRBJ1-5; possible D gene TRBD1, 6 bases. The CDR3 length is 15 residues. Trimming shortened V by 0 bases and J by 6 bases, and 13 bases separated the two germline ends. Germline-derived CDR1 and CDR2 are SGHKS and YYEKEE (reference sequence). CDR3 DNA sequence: TGTGCCAGCAGCTTGGTTTCGACAGGATCTCAGCCCCAGCATTTT. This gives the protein CASSLVSTGSQPQHF.

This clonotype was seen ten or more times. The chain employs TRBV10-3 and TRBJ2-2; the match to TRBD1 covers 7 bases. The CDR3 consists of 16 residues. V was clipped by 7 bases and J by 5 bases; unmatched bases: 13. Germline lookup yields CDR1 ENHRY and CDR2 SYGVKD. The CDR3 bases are TGTGCCATCAAACCCGGGCAGGGGGATTTGACCGGGGAGCTGTTTTTT. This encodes CAIKPGQGDLTGELFF.

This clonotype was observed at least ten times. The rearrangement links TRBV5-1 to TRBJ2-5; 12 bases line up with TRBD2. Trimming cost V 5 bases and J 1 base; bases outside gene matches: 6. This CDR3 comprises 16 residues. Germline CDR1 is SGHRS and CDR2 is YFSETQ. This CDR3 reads CASRWTSGDPQETQYF. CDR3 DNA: TGCGCCAGCAGATGGACTAGCGGGGATCCCCAAGAGACCCAGTACTTC.

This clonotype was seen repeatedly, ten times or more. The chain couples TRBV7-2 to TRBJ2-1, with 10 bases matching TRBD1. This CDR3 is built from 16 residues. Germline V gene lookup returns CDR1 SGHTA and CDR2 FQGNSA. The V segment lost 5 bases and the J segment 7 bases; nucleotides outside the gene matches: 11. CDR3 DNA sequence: TGTGCCAGCAGCCCCCGAGGACAGGGGGGGAGGAATGAGCAGTTCTTC. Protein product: CASSPRGQGGRNEQFF.

The CDR3 nucleotides read TGTGCCTGGAGTGGTCAGTCCTATGGCTACACCTTC. This gives the protein CAWSGQSYGYTF. This rearrangement joins TRBV30 to TRBJ1-2; D not certain. V lost 1 base and J 4 bases, leaving 7 bases between the germline ends. Germline assignment: CDR1 GTSNPN and CDR2 SVGIG (reference sequence). The length of the CDR3 is 12 residues.